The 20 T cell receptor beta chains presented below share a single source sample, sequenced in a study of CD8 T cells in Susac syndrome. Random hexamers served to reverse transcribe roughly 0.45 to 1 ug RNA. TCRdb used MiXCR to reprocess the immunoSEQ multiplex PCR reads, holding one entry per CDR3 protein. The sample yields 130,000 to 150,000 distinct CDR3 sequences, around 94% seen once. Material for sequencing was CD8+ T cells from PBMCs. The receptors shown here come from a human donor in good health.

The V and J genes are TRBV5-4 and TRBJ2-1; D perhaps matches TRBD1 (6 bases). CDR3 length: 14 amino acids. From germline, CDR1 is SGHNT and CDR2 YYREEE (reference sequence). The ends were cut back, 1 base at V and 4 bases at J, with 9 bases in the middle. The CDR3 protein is CASSLTGLYNEQFF. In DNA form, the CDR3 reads TGTGCCAGCAGCTTGACAGGGCTTTACAATGAGCAGTTCTTC.

CDR3: CASSFSLAGLLTGELFF. CDR3 sequence (DNA): TGTGCCAGCAGCTTCTCCCTAGCGGGACTACTCACCGGGGAGCTGTTTTTT. The chain links TRBV7-6 to TRBJ2-2, with 9 nucleotides matching TRBD2. The CDR3 spans 17 residues. The V segment lost 3 bases and the J segment 4 bases; nucleotides outside the gene matches: 9. In germline, CDR1 is SGHVS, CDR2 FNYEAQ.

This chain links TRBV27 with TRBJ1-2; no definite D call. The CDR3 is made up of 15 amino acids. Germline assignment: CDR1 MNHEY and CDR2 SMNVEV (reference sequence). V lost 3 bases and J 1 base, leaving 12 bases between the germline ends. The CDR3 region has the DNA TGTGCCAGCAGTTTTCCCCTTTCGGTTAACTATGGCTACACCTTC. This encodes CASSFPLSVNYGYTF.

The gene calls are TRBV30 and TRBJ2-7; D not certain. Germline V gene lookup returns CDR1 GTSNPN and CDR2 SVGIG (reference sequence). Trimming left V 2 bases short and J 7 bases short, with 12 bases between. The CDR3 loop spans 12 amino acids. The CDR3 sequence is CAWSPDPGEQYF. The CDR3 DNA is TGTGCCTGGAGTCCCGACCCTGGGGAGCAGTACTTC.

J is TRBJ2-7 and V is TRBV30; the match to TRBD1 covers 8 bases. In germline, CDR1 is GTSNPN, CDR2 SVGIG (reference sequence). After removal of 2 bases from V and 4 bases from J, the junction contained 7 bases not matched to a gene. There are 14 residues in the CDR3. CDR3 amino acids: CAWSWTGTTYEQYF. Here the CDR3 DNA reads TGTGCCTGGAGTTGGACAGGGACAACGTACGAGCAGTACTTC.

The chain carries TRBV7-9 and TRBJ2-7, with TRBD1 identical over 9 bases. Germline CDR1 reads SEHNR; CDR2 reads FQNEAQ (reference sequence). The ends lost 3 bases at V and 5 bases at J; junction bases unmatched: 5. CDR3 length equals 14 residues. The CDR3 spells CASSFVDRGHEQYF. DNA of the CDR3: TGTGCCAGCAGCTTTGTGGACAGGGGCCACGAGCAGTACTTC.

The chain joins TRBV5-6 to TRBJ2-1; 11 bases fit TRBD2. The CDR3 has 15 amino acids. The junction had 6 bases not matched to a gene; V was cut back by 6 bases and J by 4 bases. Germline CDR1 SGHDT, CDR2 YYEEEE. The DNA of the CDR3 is TGTGCCAGCACTACGGGGACTAGCGGTTACAATGAGCAGTTCTTC. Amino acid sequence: CASTTGTSGYNEQFF.

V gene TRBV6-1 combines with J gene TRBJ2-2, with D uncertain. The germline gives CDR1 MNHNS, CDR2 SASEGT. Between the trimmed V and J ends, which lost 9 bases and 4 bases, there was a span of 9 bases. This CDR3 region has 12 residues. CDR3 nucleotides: TGTGCCAGTTCGCAGTTCACCGGGGAGCTGTTTTTT. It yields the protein CASSQFTGELFF.

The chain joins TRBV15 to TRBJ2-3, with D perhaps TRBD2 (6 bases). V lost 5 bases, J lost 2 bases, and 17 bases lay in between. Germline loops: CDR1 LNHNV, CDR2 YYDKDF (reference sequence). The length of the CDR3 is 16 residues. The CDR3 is CATSRGSGGDTDTQYF. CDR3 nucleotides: TGTGCCACCAGCCGAGGCTCAGGAGGGGACACAGATACGCAGTATTTT.

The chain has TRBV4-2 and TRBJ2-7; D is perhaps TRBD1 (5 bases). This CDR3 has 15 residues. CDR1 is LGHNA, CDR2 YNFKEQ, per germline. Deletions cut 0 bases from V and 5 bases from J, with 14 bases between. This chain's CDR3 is CASSQDLPGPNEQYF. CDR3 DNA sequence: TGTGCCAGCAGCCAAGATCTGCCAGGGCCGAACGAGCAGTACTTC.

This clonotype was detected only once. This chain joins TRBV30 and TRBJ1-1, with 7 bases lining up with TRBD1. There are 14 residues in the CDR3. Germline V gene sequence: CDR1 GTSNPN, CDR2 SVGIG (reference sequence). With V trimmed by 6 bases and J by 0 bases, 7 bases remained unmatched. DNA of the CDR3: TGTGCCTGTCTCCGGGACAGACTGAACACTGAAGCTTTCTTT. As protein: CACLRDRLNTEAFF.

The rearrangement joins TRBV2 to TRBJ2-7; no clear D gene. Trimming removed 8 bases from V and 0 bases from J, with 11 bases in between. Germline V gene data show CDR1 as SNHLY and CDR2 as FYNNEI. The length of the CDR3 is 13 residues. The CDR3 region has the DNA TGTGCCAGCCTCCCGACGGTCTCCTACGAGCAGTACTTC. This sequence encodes CASLPTVSYEQYF.

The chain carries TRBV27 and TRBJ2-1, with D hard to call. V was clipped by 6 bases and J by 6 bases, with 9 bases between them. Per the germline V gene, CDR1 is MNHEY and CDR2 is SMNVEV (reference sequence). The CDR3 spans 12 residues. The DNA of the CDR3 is TGTGCCAGCAGCGCCTACCCCAATGAGCAGTTCTTC. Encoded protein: CASSAYPNEQFF.

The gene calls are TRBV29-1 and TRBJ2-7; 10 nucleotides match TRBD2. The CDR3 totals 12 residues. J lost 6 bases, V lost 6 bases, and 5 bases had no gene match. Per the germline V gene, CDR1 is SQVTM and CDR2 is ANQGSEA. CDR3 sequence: CSVGTSEVEQYF. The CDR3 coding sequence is TGCAGCGTAGGGACTAGCGAGGTCGAGCAGTACTTC.

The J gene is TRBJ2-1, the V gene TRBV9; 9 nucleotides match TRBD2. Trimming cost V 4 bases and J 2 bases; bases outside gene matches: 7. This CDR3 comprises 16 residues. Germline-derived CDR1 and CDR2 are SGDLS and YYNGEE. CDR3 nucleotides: TGTGCCAGCAGCTCCCCGCTAGCGGGAACCTACAATGAGCAGTTCTTC. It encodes CASSSPLAGTYNEQFF.

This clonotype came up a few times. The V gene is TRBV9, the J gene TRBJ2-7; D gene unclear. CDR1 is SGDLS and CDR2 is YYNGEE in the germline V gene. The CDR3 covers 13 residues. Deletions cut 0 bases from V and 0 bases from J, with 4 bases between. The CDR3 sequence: CASSVGDSYEQYF. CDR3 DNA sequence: TGTGCCAGCAGCGTAGGGGACTCCTACGAGCAGTACTTC.

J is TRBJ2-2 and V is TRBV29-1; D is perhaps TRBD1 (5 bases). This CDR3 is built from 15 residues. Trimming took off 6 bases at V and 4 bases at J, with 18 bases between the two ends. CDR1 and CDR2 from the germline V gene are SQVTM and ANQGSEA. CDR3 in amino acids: CSVKTAGVGTGELFF. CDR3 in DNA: TGCAGCGTAAAGACAGCCGGTGTTGGCACCGGGGAGCTGTTTTTT.

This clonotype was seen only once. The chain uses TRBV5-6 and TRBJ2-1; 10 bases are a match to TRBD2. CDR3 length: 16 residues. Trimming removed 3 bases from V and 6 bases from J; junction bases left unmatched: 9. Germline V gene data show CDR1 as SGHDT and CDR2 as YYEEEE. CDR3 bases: TGTGCCAGCAGCTATGGTGGCCTAGCGGGAGTCAATGAGCAGTTCTTC. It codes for CASSYGGLAGVNEQFF.

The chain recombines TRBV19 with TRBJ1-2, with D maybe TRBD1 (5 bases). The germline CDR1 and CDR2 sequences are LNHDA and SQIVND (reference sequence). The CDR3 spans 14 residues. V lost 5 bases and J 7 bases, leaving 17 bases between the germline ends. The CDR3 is CASSSMLPGPGYTF. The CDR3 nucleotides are TGTGCCAGTAGTTCCATGCTCCCGGGACCTGGCTACACCTTC.

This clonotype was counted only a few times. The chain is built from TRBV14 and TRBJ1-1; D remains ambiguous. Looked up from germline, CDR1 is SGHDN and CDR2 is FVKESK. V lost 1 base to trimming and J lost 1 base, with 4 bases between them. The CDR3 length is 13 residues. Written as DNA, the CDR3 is TGTGCCAGCAGCCAAGTTGGGAACACTGAAGCTTTCTTT. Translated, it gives CASSQVGNTEAFF.